This T cell receptor beta chain was identified in a study of T cell clonotyping in hematopoietic cell transplantation. The assay was immunoSEQ multiplex PCR, and TCRdb's table has in-frame clones only and misses some. Of some 11,000 clones listed, less than 55% are singletons. The germline V and J ends were trimmed by 4 bases and 5 bases, with 9 bases remaining between them. The CDR3 length is 12 residues. Samples: about 28 days before transplant, then days 30, 100 and 180 after. With regard to this clone: The antigen remains undetermined.

Study observations and caveats: Cells were unsorted, so CD4 and CD8 contributions were not separated. Pathologically expanded recipient clonotypes increased progressively from day 30 to day 180 as diversity fell. Few recipient clonotypes overlapped donors; over 95% were de novo at given depth.

Sequences were derived from PBMCs, sampled 30 days after allogeneic stem cell transplant. This receptor was identified in a male patient aged 50 to 60 who had an allogeneic stem cell transplant from an unrelated donor, so the T cells may come from the graft donor. Some clones in this sample may be carry-over from other donors' samples. J is TRBJ1-1 and V is TRBV5-7; D remains ambiguous. TRBV5-7 is annotated as an ORF whose role is uncertain. The CDR3 sequence is CASSATETEAFF. CDR3 nucleotide sequence: TGTGCCAGCAGCGCCACAGAGACTGAAGCTTTCTTT.